Each of the 29 T cell receptor beta chains below was sequenced from the same sample in a study of blood T cell repertoires in COVID-19. The protocol was immunoSEQ multiplex PCR, while the TCRdb copy is restricted to in-frame clones and leaves out a portion. The table has about 33,000 clones, approximately 85% seen once. The sample consisted of peripheral blood. All receptors derive from an elderly man with active COVID-19.

This chain joins TRBV20-1 and TRBJ2-7; 11 nucleotides match TRBD2. The CDR3 runs to 15 residues. CDR1 DFQATT and CDR2 SNEGSKA come from the germline V gene (reference sequence). Trimming cost V 3 bases and J 4 bases; bases outside gene matches: 8. As DNA, the CDR3 is TGCAGTGCTAGTCTCGCGACTAGCGGGGTATACGAGCAGTACTTC. Protein product: CSASLATSGVYEQYF.

As DNA, the CDR3 is TGTGCCAGCAGTCAAATCCCCAGGACAGCGACGAACACTGAAGCTTTCTTT. As protein: CASSQIPRTATNTEAFF. This chain connects TRBV28 to TRBJ1-1; TRBD1 is a possible D gene (6 bases). The CDR3 is made up of 17 amino acids. V gave up 5 bases and J gave up 1 base, with 20 bases separating them. The germline V gene has CDR1 MDHEN and CDR2 SYDVKM.

This clone is medium-sized within its sample. This chain connects TRBV9 to TRBJ1-1, with 10 bases that match TRBD1. V shed 0 bases and J 4 bases; nucleotides not matched to a gene: 0. Germline V gene lookup returns CDR1 SGDLS and CDR2 YYNGEE. The CDR3 totals 14 residues. The CDR3 sequence is CASSVGQGATEAFF. The CDR3 DNA follows: TGTGCCAGCAGCGTAGGACAGGGGGCCACTGAAGCTTTCTTT.

The chain carries TRBV27 and TRBJ2-3; the match to TRBD1 covers 9 bases. The CDR3 length is 18 residues. Germline CDR1 is MNHEY and CDR2 is SMNVEV (reference sequence). Losses at the gene ends were 3 bases for V and 0 bases for J; bases not matched to a gene: 10. The CDR3 protein is CASSFRTGELKSTDTQYF. As DNA, the CDR3 is TGTGCCAGCAGTTTCAGGACAGGGGAACTAAAAAGCACAGATACGCAGTATTTT.

The chain recombines TRBV5-4 with TRBJ2-2; 8 bases match TRBD2. The V gene end was trimmed by 0 bases and the J gene end by 5 bases; junction bases not matched to a gene: 9. Germline assignment: CDR1 SGHNT and CDR2 YYREEE (reference sequence). The CDR3 has 17 residues. The CDR3 DNA sequence: TGTGCCAGCAGCTTGGAGGTCCGGGGGGGGCCAACCGGGGAGCTGTTTTTT. Residues: CASSLEVRGGPTGELFF.

This clone appeared once. This chain connects TRBV11-3 to TRBJ2-5; 7 nucleotides line up with TRBD1. J was trimmed by 1 base and V by 4 bases; bases with no gene match: 6. The CDR3 totals 15 residues. In germline, CDR1 is SGHNT, CDR2 YENEEA. The CDR3 protein is CASSSGQAPQETQYF. The DNA of the CDR3 is TGTGCCAGCAGCTCAGGACAGGCCCCCCAAGAGACCCAGTACTTC.

The V gene is TRBV7-9, the J gene TRBJ1-2; 8 positions match TRBD1. V shed 6 bases and J 4 bases; nucleotides not matched to a gene: 7. The CDR3 extends over 14 amino acids. Per germline, CDR1 SEHNR and CDR2 FQNEAQ (reference sequence). The CDR3 is CASRADRVSYGYTF. The CDR3 DNA reads TGTGCCAGCAGAGCGGACAGGGTGTCCTATGGCTACACCTTC.

V usage is TRBV15 and J usage is TRBJ2-3; 8 bases agree with TRBD2. Losses at the gene ends were 5 bases for V and 5 bases for J; bases not matched to a gene: 15. The germline V gene encodes CDR1 LNHNV and CDR2 YYDKDF (reference sequence). This CDR3 contains 17 residues. CDR3 protein: CATSSRLASVSGDTQYF. For the CDR3, the DNA is TGTGCCACCAGCTCCCGACTAGCGTCGGTTTCTGGAGATACGCAGTATTTT. The complete variable domain, with remaining parts taken from reference TRBV15 and TRBJ2-3, reads DAMVIQNPRYQVTQFGKPVTLSCSQTLNHNVMYWYQQKSSQAPKLLFHYYDKDFNNEADTPDNFQSRRPNTSFCFLDIRSPGLGDTAMYLCATSSRLASVSGDTQYFGPGTRLTVL.

This chain joins TRBV5-1 and TRBJ1-2, with D uncertain. The germline gives CDR1 SGHRS, CDR2 YFSETQ. Trimming removed 2 bases from V and 3 bases from J, with 8 bases in between. This CDR3 spans 13 amino acids. CDR3 coding DNA: TGCGCCAGCAGCTTATACAGAGACTATGGCTACACCTTC. Its translation is CASSLYRDYGYTF.

This clone is termed medium-sized. The chain carries TRBV5-4 and TRBJ2-7; 14 bases are shared with TRBD2. The junction had 11 bases not matched to a gene; V was cut back by 3 bases and J by 0 bases. The germline CDR1 and CDR2 sequences are SGHNT and YYREEE (reference sequence). This CDR3 is 19 amino acids long. The CDR3 region has the DNA TGTGCCAGCAGCTGGGGGCCAGGACTAGCGGGGGGTCCCTCCTACGAGCAGTACTTC. Residues: CASSWGPGLAGGPSYEQYF.

The rearrangement joins TRBV3-1 (or the pseudogene TRBV3-2) to TRBJ2-5; TRBD2 aligns across 7 bases. With 1 base clipped from V and 1 base from J, the junction kept 15 bases outside the gene matches. The germline gives CDR1 LGHDT, CDR2 YNNKEL (reference sequence). This CDR3 region has 19 residues. The CDR3 here is CASSQGNEGGLITQETQYF. The DNA of the CDR3 is TGTGCCAGCAGCCAAGGTAATGAGGGAGGGCTGATCACCCAAGAGACCCAGTACTTC.

The rearrangement joins TRBV6-5 to TRBJ1-1; D remains unclear. V dropped 6 bases and J dropped 1 base, with 6 bases sitting between them. The germline gives CDR1 MNHEY, CDR2 SVGAGI. CDR3 length: 12 residues. CDR3 region: CASSKRNTEAFF. The CDR3 region has the DNA TGTGCCAGCAGCAAGAGGAACACTGAAGCTTTCTTT.

This clone was picked up one time. The V call is TRBV3-1 (or the pseudogene TRBV3-2), the J call TRBJ1-6; maybe TRBD1 (6 bases). Trimming took 6 bases from V and 6 from J, leaving 15 bases between them. The CDR3 runs to 15 residues. Germline V gene sequence: CDR1 LGHDT, CDR2 YNNKEL (reference sequence). CDR3 residues: CASRLRGQPNSPLHF. The DNA of the CDR3 is TGTGCCAGCAGACTAAGGGGACAACCTAATTCACCCCTCCACTTT.

This chain uses TRBV5-1 with TRBJ1-1; 8 positions match TRBD1. Per the germline V gene, CDR1 is SGHRS and CDR2 is YFSETQ. V lost 4 bases, J lost 3 bases, and 8 bases stayed unmatched. There are 15 residues in the CDR3. Here the CDR3 DNA reads TGCGCCAGCAGCCAGCAGGGGGCGCGCCACACTGAAGCTTTCTTT. Its translation: CASSQQGARHTEAFF.

The chain carries TRBV18 and TRBJ1-1, with D possibly matching TRBD1 (5 bases). Trimming shortened V by 1 base and J by 3 bases, and 12 bases separated the two germline ends. The CDR3 has 15 amino acids. The germline V gene has CDR1 KGHSH and CDR2 LQKENI. CDR3 DNA: TGTGCCAGCTCACCACTCTGGGGGGTCGACACTGAAGCTTTCTTT. This encodes CASSPLWGVDTEAFF.

The genes are TRBV20-1 and TRBJ1-1; the D gene is possibly TRBD1 (5 bases). The V gene's germline CDR1 is DFQATT and CDR2 SNEGSKA (reference sequence). The length of the CDR3 is 14 residues. The V end lost 3 bases, the J end lost 0 bases, and 11 bases lay between the germline ends. Written as DNA, the CDR3 is TGCAGTGCTAGTAGGGGCCCGATGAACACTGAAGCTTTCTTT. Residues: CSASRGPMNTEAFF.

This chain connects TRBV24-1 to TRBJ2-7, with 7 bases identical to TRBD1. The germline V gene encodes CDR1 KGHDR and CDR2 SFDVKD. The CDR3 is 13 amino acids. V shed 6 bases and J 3 bases; nucleotides not matched to a gene: 4. The CDR3 loop reads CATSRGQGYEQYF. In DNA form, the CDR3 reads TGTGCCACCAGTAGGGGGCAGGGCTACGAGCAGTACTTC.

The V and J genes are TRBV2 and TRBJ2-3, with a possible D match to TRBD1 (5 bases). Per the germline V gene, CDR1 is SNHLY and CDR2 is FYNNEI. V lost 8 bases and J lost 6, with 18 bases in between. The CDR3 sequence is 14 residues long. This chain's CDR3 is CASSPGHQGDTQYF. The DNA of the CDR3 is TGTGCCAGCTCTCCAGGGCACCAAGGGGATACGCAGTATTTT.

This clone was observed a single time. The genes are TRBV11-3 and TRBJ2-3; D is undetermined. V dropped 0 bases and J dropped 0 bases, with 4 bases sitting between them. The CDR3 consists of 14 residues. Germline CDR1 SGHNT, CDR2 YENEEA. Here the CDR3 DNA reads TGTGCCAGCAGCTTAGATATTAGCACAGATACGCAGTATTTT. The encoded protein is CASSLDISTDTQYF.

The gene calls are TRBV27 and TRBJ2-7; the D gene is possibly TRBD1 (6 bases). Germline V gives CDR1 MNHEY, CDR2 SMNVEV (reference sequence). The CDR3 covers 14 residues. Trimming cost V 6 bases and J 0 bases, with 12 bases left between them. This CDR3 is CASRRTVNSYEQYF. CDR3 nucleotide sequence: TGTGCCAGCAGACGGACAGTTAACTCCTACGAGCAGTACTTC.

The gene calls are TRBV6-5 and TRBJ2-2, with D perhaps matching TRBD1 (6 bases). Germline values: CDR1 MNHEY, CDR2 SVGAGI. This CDR3 region has 16 residues. The V end lost 2 bases, the J end lost 2 bases, and 12 bases lay between the germline ends. The CDR3, as DNA: TGTGCCAGCAGTTACGGCGGACAGTTAAACACCGGGGAGCTGTTTTTT. This sequence encodes CASSYGGQLNTGELFF.

The V and J genes are TRBV4-3 and TRBJ2-2; TRBD2 might be the D (5 bases). Germline CDR1 reads LGHNA; CDR2 reads YSLEER. This CDR3 has 14 amino acids. Trimming pared 0 bases from V and 6 bases from J, leaving 8 bases between. CDR3 amino acids: CASSQEWRAGELFF. The CDR3 DNA sequence: TGCGCCAGCAGCCAAGAGTGGCGGGCCGGGGAGCTGTTTTTT.

This clone showed up just once. V is TRBV10-3 and J is TRBJ1-1; TRBD1 aligns across 7 bases. Germline assignment: CDR1 ENHRY and CDR2 SYGVKD. With V trimmed by 5 bases and J by 3 bases, 9 bases remained unmatched. The CDR3 loop spans 15 amino acids. Here the CDR3 DNA reads TGTGCCATCAGTAATCCGGGACAGCAGGACACTGAAGCTTTCTTT. Encoded protein: CAISNPGQQDTEAFF.

This clone was picked up a small number of times. The CDR3 bases are TGTGCCAGCAGCCCAGGAGGCCCGGGCCTCAATCAGCCCCAGCATTTT. This translates into CASSPGGPGLNQPQHF. The chain is built from TRBV7-9 and TRBJ1-5; D is ambiguous. Trimming took 5 bases from V and 3 from J, leaving 17 bases between them. From germline, CDR1 is SEHNR and CDR2 FQNEAQ (reference sequence). The CDR3 runs 16 residues.

V usage is TRBV5-6 and J usage is TRBJ2-1, with 8 bases aligning to TRBD2. The CDR3 is 14 residues long. Germline V lookup: CDR1 SGHDT, CDR2 YYEEEE. V lost 1 base to trimming and J lost 7 bases; unmatched junction nucleotides: 4. This CDR3 reads CASSLSGGWNEQFF. In nucleotides, the CDR3 is TGTGCCAGCAGCTTGAGCGGGGGATGGAATGAGCAGTTCTTC. The full variable domain, its missing parts supplied by reference TRBV5-6 and TRBJ2-1, is DAGVTQSPTHLIKTRGQQVTLRCSPKSGHDTVSWYQQALGQGPQFIFQYYEEEERQRGNFPDRFSGHQFPNYSSELNVNALLLGDSALYLCASSLSGGWNEQFFGPGTRLTVL.

This clone was observed a few times. This sequence joins TRBV5-6 and TRBJ2-5, with D possibly matching TRBD2 (6 bases). V lost 4 bases, J lost 2 bases, and 9 bases lay in between. This CDR3 is built from 13 residues. The germline V gene encodes CDR1 SGHDT and CDR2 YYEEEE. CDR3 sequence: CASSRTIQETQYF. CDR3 in DNA: TGTGCCAGCAGCCGGACTATTCAAGAGACCCAGTACTTC.

J is TRBJ2-3 and V is TRBV10-3; the D gene is possibly TRBD1 (5 bases). Per germline, CDR1 ENHRY and CDR2 SYGVKD. The CDR3 runs to 14 residues. V lost 0 bases and J lost 6, with 10 bases in between. The CDR3 DNA follows: TGTGCCATCAGTGAGTCGGGGCGCGTGGATACGCAGTATTTT. This gives the protein CAISESGRVDTQYF.

The rearrangement joins TRBV7-6 to TRBJ1-2; unclear D gene. The V and J ends lost 5 bases and 0 bases respectively, with 7 bases between them. Germline values: CDR1 SGHVS, CDR2 FNYEAQ. The CDR3 covers 13 residues. CDR3 in DNA: TGTGCCAGCAGCGCTTCAGCTAACTATGGCTACACCTTC. Its protein product is CASSASANYGYTF. Variable domain in full (rest from reference TRBV7-6 and TRBJ1-2): GAGVSQSPRYKVTKRGQDVALRCDPISGHVSLYWYRQALGQGPEFLTYFNYEAQQDKSGLPNDRFSAERPEGSISTLTIQRTEQRDSAMYRCASSASANYGYTFGSGTRLTVV.

This clone has a single count. The chain employs TRBV28 and TRBJ1-5, with 7 bases fitting TRBD1. V shed 5 bases and J 3 bases; nucleotides not matched to a gene: 7. The CDR3 contains 15 residues. Germline CDR1 and CDR2: MDHEN and SYDVKM. CDR3 bases: TGTGCCAGCAGTCCCGACAGGGAGGCCAATCAGCCCCAGCATTTT. It specifies CASSPDREANQPQHF.